This T cell receptor beta chain was found in a study of tumor and adjacent non-tumor tissue in lung cancer. Study outcomes and limitations: Top 100 clones took a larger repertoire share in normal lung.

This sample's RNA came from whole unsorted tissue. The library came from three nested PCR rounds adapted from ARM-PCR protocols. From the multiplex PCR reads, TCRdb called clonotypes with MiXCR, one entry per CDR3 protein. The table shows around 86,000 distinct CDR3 sequences, with 72% occurring only once. To note about this clonotype: What it binds is unknown.

The CDR3 spans 14 residues. This clonotype was obtained from a woman aged 40 to 55 with non-small cell lung cancer. This chain connects TRBV12-3 or TRBV12-4 to TRBJ1-4; tentative D call: TRBD1 (6 bases). Sequencing input: lung tumor tissue. The CDR3 region has the DNA TGTGTCGGCAGTTCGGACAGAGAGAAAGAAAAACTGTTTTTT. Protein: CVGSSDREKEKLFF.